These 2 T cell receptor beta chains originate from one sample sequenced in a study of cytomegalovirus exposure and HLA in healthy donors (dated 2017 in TCRdb). Library construction relied on the immunoSEQ multiplex PCR assay. For the multiplex PCR, a mixture combining 60 forward primers for TCR Vbeta segments and 13 reverse primers for TCR Jbeta segments was used. The table was pulled from immuneACCESS by TCRdb, which kept in-frame rearrangements only. Such tables lose some clones; where checked, under half of the loss comes from unresolved V genes, and the rest has no known cause. For this sample there are about 120,000 clones; around four fifths appear just once. The ten top clones hold about 32% of the sample. Material for sequencing was PBMCs. The receptors stem from a man in his fifties or sixties in good health and CMV-seropositive.

V usage is TRBV2 and J usage is TRBJ1-2, with 7 bases fitting TRBD1. After removal of 5 bases from V and 8 bases from J, the junction contained 2 bases not matched to a gene. From germline, CDR1 is SNHLY and CDR2 FYNNEI. This CDR3 has 11 residues. CDR3 in amino acids: CASSLQGGYTF. CDR3 in DNA: TGTGCCAGCAGTTTACAGGGGGGCTACACCTTC.

V and J are TRBV30 and TRBJ2-3; maybe TRBD1 (6 bases). CDR1 and CDR2 from the germline V gene are GTSNPN and SVGIG (reference sequence). The V end was cut by 1 base, the J end by 5 bases, with 7 bases between. The CDR3 has 12 amino acids. The CDR3 coding sequence is TGTGCCTGGAGTGCACAGGGAGATACGCAGTATTTT. Protein product: CAWSAQGDTQYF. Variable domain in full (rest from reference TRBV30 and TRBJ2-3): SQTIHQWPATLVQPVGSPLSLECTVEGTSNPNLYWYRQAAGRGLQLLFYSVGIGQISSEVPQNLSASRPQDRQFILSSKKLLLSDSGFYLCAWSAQGDTQYFGPGTRLTVL.